This TCR beta chain derives from a study of T-cell memory formation after mild COVID-19. Study-level information: Largely donor-specific sequence clusters came from a couple of donors.

Findings and limits, study-wide: CD4+ contracting clones were mainly CM and EM; CD8+ ones, EMRA.

This clonotype was seen only a few times. Its antigen is undetermined. Constant-segment primers served in 5'RACE that generated TCR alpha and TCR beta cDNA libraries bearing sample barcodes and UMIs. TCRdb analysed the 5' RACE reads with MiXCR anew, one entry per CDR3 protein. The sample consists of about 150,000 distinct CDR3 sequences, about a third of them appearing once. V lost 3 bases to trimming and J lost 3 bases, with 9 bases between them. The CDR3 consists of 13 residues. Per germline, CDR1 SGHTA and CDR2 FQGNSA. The receptor comes from an adult woman who had mild COVID-19 (a few samples of this study predate the infection). Cell type and time point are not known. J is TRBJ2-7 and V is TRBV7-2; unclear D gene. Sequencing was done on a sample of PBMCs or a T cell subset sorted from them (not recorded which). In DNA, the CDR3 is TGTGCCAGCAGCTTTGATGAGCGCTACGAGCAGTACTTC. Residues: CASSFDERYEQYF. The variable domain in full, completed from reference TRBV7-2 and TRBJ2-7, reads GAGVSQSPSNKVTEKGKDVELRCDPISGHTALYWYRQSLGQGLEFLIYFQGNSAPDKSGLPSDRFSAERTGGSVSTLTIQRTQQEDSAVYLCASSFDERYEQYFGPGTRLTVT.